Following are 16 T cell receptor beta chains from one sample sequenced in a study of Graves' ophthalmopathy and Graves' hyperthyroidism. TCR beta CDR3 regions were amplified from RNA transcripts. Investigators did first-round RT-PCR with HTBI primers, then second-round multiplex PCR. In TCRdb, the multiplex PCR reads were re-called with MiXCR into one record per CDR3 protein. The sample yields about half a million distinct CDR3 sequences, approximately 15% seen once. The sample comprised blood. The receptors here all came from a woman aged 25-40 years with Graves' ophthalmopathy.

This clonotype was observed at least ten times. CDR3 sequence: CASSSRTGNQPQHF. CDR3 in DNA: TGTGCCAGCAGTTCGCGGACAGGGAATCAGCCCCAGCATTTT. The rearrangement links TRBV28 to TRBJ1-5; the match to TRBD1 covers 8 bases. Germline V lookup: CDR1 MDHEN, CDR2 SYDVKM. V shed 4 bases and J 4 bases; nucleotides not matched to a gene: 3. This CDR3 has 14 residues.

This clonotype was detected ten times or more. The rearrangement joins TRBV7-2 to TRBJ2-7, with 9 bases matching TRBD1. The CDR3 has 18 residues. Trimming removed 0 bases from V and 2 bases from J; junction bases left unmatched: 11. Germline loops: CDR1 SGHTA, CDR2 FQGNSA. The CDR3 DNA reads as TGTGCCAGCAGCTTAGCCCCCACCCGGACAGGGGAACCCTACGAGCAGTACTTC. It translates to CASSLAPTRTGEPYEQYF.

This clonotype was recorded at least ten times. CDR3 in amino acids: CASSLDRVGNSPLHF. In DNA, the CDR3 is TGTGCCAGCAGCTTGGACAGGGTGGGAAATTCACCCCTCCACTTT. The rearrangement uses TRBV7-2 and TRBJ1-6; 8 bases line up with TRBD1. Looked up from germline, CDR1 is SGHTA and CDR2 is FQGNSA. CDR3 length: 15 residues. V shed 3 bases and J 7 bases; nucleotides not matched to a gene: 5.

This clonotype was counted ten times or more. The rearrangement links TRBV20-1 to TRBJ1-1, with no clear D. Trimming took off 3 bases at V and 2 bases at J, with 13 bases between the two ends. Germline V gives CDR1 DFQATT, CDR2 SNEGSKA (reference sequence). The CDR3 loop spans 14 amino acids. The CDR3 protein is CSARAGASNTEAFF. DNA for the CDR3: TGCAGTGCTAGGGCTGGAGCCTCAAACACTGAAGCTTTCTTT.

Many counts were recorded for this clonotype. V usage is TRBV30 and J usage is TRBJ2-7, with D possibly being TRBD2 (5 bases). V was shortened by 0 bases and J by 6 bases, with 21 bases between the two germline ends. Germline CDR1 and CDR2: GTSNPN and SVGIG (reference sequence). The CDR3 sequence is 16 residues long. The CDR3 nucleotides read TGTGCCTGGAGTGTCAACACACATTGGGTACGGGGCGAGCAGTACTTC. Protein product: CAWSVNTHWVRGEQYF. The whole variable domain, remainder taken from reference TRBV30 and TRBJ2-7, is SQTIHQWPATLVQPVGSPLSLECTVEGTSNPNLYWYRQAAGRGLQLLFYSVGIGQISSEVPQNLSASRPQDRQFILSSKKLLLSDSGFYLCAWSVNTHWVRGEQYFGPGTRLTVT.

This clonotype showed up just a few times. This may arise from a read error, as a much more abundant clone is one base away. The CDR3 end shows no conserved phenylalanine or tryptophan, and so a read error is likely. The chain has TRBV29-1 and TRBJ1-2; unclear D gene. Trimming left V 5 bases short and J 8 bases short, with 9 bases between. The CDR3 extends over 10 amino acids. Germline V lookup: CDR1 SQVTM, CDR2 ANQGSEA. The CDR3 here is CSVNDGGYTY. Written as DNA, the CDR3 is TGCAGCGTTAACGACGGCGGCTACACCTAC.

The table lists this clonotype with many counts. The V call is TRBV28, the J call TRBJ2-7; perhaps TRBD2 as D (6 bases). Germline V lookup: CDR1 MDHEN, CDR2 SYDVKM. The CDR3 sequence is 14 residues long. With 3 bases removed from V and 4 bases from J, the gap between germline ends came to 13 bases. The CDR3 protein is CASSFGRRLYEQYF. The CDR3 DNA sequence: TGTGCCAGCAGTTTTGGGAGGCGCCTGTACGAGCAGTACTTC.

Many counts were recorded for this clonotype. V and J are TRBV27 and TRBJ1-6; D is perhaps TRBD1 (5 bases). CDR1 MNHEY and CDR2 SMNVEV come from the germline V gene (reference sequence). V was pared by 2 bases and J by 10 bases, with 12 bases between. The CDR3 sequence is 14 residues long. The CDR3 is CASSLQGEGSPLHF. CDR3 coding DNA: TGTGCCAGCAGTTTACAGGGAGAAGGGTCACCCCTCCACTTT.

This clonotype was recorded at least ten times. In DNA form, the CDR3 reads TGTGCCAGCAGAAGACTTAAAGCGGGAGGTTACGAGCAGTACTTC. This sequence encodes CASRRLKAGGYEQYF. The V and J genes are TRBV6-5 and TRBJ2-7, with 9 bases matching TRBD2. The CDR3 covers 15 residues. Unmatched junction bases numbered 10, after V lost 6 bases and J lost 4 bases. CDR1 and CDR2 from the germline V gene are MNHEY and SVGAGI.

Ten or more counts support this clonotype. The V call is TRBV4-1, the J call TRBJ2-7; the D gene could be TRBD1 or TRBD2 (5 bases each). Trimming shortened V by 5 bases and J by 0 bases, and 14 bases separated the two germline ends. This CDR3 region has 15 residues. From germline, CDR1 is MGHRA and CDR2 YSYEKL. The CDR3 loop is CASSVRDQSSYEQYF. DNA of the CDR3: TGCGCCAGCAGCGTCCGGGACCAGAGCTCCTACGAGCAGTACTTC.

In its sample, this clonotype was seen many times. The chain joins TRBV6-1 to TRBJ1-2; 8 positions match TRBD1. Per the germline V gene, CDR1 is MNHNS and CDR2 is SASEGT. This CDR3 is built from 17 residues. V was pared by 6 bases and J by 1 base, with 13 bases of the junction left unmatched. The chain's CDR3 is CASSAGGDRSYNYGYTF. The CDR3 coding sequence is TGTGCCAGCAGCGCGGGGGGGGACAGGAGCTATAACTATGGCTACACCTTC.

This clonotype was seen ten or more times. CDR3 coding DNA: TGTGCCAGCCGAACTGGGGGAGAAGAGACCGGGGAGCTGTTTTTT. Translating gives CASRTGGEETGELFF. This sequence joins TRBV28 and TRBJ2-2; D may match TRBD1 or TRBD2 (5 bases each). The CDR3 is 15 amino acids. Between the trimmed V and J ends, which lost 8 bases and 5 bases, there was a span of 18 bases. Germline CDR1 MDHEN, CDR2 SYDVKM.

This clonotype was recorded at least ten times. This chain uses TRBV6-1 with TRBJ2-7; 14 bases are shared with TRBD2. The CDR3 extends over 15 amino acids. Germline V gene sequence: CDR1 MNHNS, CDR2 SASEGT. Trimming at V came to 8 bases and at J to 7 bases, leaving 10 bases not matched to a gene. The CDR3 DNA sequence: TGTGCCAGCCCGGCGACTAGCGGGAGGGATGGAGAGCAGTACTTC. It specifies CASPATSGRDGEQYF.

The sample holds a few counts of this clonotype. This rearrangement joins TRBV7-9 to TRBJ1-1, with TRBD1 as a possible D gene (6 bases). Per germline, CDR1 SEHNR and CDR2 FQNEAQ (reference sequence). The CDR3 is 13 amino acids. Trimming stripped 2 bases from V and 4 bases from J, with 8 bases between. DNA of the CDR3: TGTGCCAGCAGCTTACCAGGGGTCACTGAAGCTTTCTTT. It encodes CASSLPGVTEAFF.

This clonotype has at least ten counts. This chain connects TRBV10-3 to TRBJ2-7, with TRBD1 identical over 7 bases. Unmatched junction bases numbered 9, after V lost 0 bases and J lost 4 bases. The CDR3 length is 16 residues. Germline V lookup: CDR1 ENHRY, CDR2 SYGVKD. CDR3 coding DNA: TGTGCCATCAGTGAGTCTAGAGGGGGCAACGGTTACGAGCAGTACTTC. This sequence encodes CAISESRGGNGYEQYF.

This clonotype was recorded at least ten times. The V call is TRBV6-5, the J call TRBJ2-3; 10 nucleotides line up with TRBD2. CDR1 and CDR2 from the germline V gene are MNHEY and SVGAGI. The CDR3 has 16 amino acids. V lost 2 bases and J lost 5; bases outside the gene matches: 7. The DNA of the CDR3 is TGTGCCAGCAGTTACGAAGCGGGGGGGCCCGTAGATACGCAGTATTTT. Encoded protein: CASSYEAGGPVDTQYF.